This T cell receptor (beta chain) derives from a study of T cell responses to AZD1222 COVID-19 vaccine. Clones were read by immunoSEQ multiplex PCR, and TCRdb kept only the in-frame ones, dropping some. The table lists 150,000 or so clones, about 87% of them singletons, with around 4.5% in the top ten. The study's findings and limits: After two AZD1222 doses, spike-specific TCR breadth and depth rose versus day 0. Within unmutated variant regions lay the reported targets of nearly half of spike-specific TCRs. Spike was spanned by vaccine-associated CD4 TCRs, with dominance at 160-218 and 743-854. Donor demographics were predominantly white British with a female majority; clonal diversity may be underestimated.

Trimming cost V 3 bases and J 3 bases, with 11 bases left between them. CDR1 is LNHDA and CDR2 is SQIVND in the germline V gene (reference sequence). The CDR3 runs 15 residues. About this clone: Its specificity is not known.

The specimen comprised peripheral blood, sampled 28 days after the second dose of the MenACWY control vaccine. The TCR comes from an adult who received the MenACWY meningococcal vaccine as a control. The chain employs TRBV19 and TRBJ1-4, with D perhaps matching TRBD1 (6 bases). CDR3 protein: CASSIQGRPNEKLFF. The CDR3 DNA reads TGTGCCAGTAGTATCCAGGGGCGTCCTAATGAAAAACTGTTTTTT. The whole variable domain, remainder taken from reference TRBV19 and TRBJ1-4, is DGGITQSPKYLFRKEGQNVTLSCEQNLNHDAMYWYRQDPGQGLRLIYYSQIVNDFQKGDIAEGYSVSREKKESFPLTVTSAQKNPTAFYLCASSIQGRPNEKLFFGSGTQLSVL.